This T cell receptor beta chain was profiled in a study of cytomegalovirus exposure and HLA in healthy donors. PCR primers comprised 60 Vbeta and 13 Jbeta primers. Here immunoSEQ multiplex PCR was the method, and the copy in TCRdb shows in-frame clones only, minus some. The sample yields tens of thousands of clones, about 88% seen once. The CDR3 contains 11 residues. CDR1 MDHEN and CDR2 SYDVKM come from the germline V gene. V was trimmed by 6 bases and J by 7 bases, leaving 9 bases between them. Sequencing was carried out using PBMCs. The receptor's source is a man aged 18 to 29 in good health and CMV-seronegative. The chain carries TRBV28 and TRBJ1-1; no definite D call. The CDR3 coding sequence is TGTGCCAGCAGCCCCATAGTTGAAGCTTTCTTT. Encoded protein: CASSPIVEAFF.